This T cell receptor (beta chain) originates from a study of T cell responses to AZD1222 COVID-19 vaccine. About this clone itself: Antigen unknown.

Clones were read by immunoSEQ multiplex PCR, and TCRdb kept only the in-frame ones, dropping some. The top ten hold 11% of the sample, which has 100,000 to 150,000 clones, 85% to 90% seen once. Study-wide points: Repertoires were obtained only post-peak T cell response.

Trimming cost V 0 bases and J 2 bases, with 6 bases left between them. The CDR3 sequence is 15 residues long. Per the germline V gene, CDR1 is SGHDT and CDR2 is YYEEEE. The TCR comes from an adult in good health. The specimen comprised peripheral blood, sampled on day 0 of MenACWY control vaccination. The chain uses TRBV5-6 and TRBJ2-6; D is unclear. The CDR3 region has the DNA TGTGCCAGCAGCTTGGAAGGGACTGGGGCCAACGTCCTGACTTTC. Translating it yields CASSLEGTGANVLTF. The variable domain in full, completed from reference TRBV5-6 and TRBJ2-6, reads DAGVTQSPTHLIKTRGQQVTLRCSPKSGHDTVSWYQQALGQGPQFIFQYYEEEERQRGNFPDRFSGHQFPNYSSELNVNALLLGDSALYLCASSLEGTGANVLTFGAGSRLTVL.